The clone carrying this T cell receptor (beta chain) has only a few counts. What it binds is unknown. These data originate in a study of T-cell reconstitution after alpha-beta-depleted transplantation in children. Whole-study findings and limits: T-cell counts and diversity at one year following transplant were attributed mainly to newly produced T cells. Expanded graft clones numbering several hundred reportedly gave rise to alpha-beta T cells about two months after transplant.

Unique molecular identifiers featured in how the TCRbeta library was prepared. A single record per CDR3 protein comes from TCRdb applying MiXCR to the PCR reads. The repertoire holds 500,000 or so distinct CDR3 sequences, about an eighth seen once, with around 15% in the top ten. V gave up 1 base and J gave up 0 bases; unmatched junction bases: 10. The CDR3 totals 18 residues. Germline V gives CDR1 DFQATT, CDR2 SNEGSKA (reference sequence). This sample comprised PBMCs, mostly from graft donor cells, obtained 180 days after TCRalphabeta/CD19-depleted stem cell transplant. V is TRBV20-1 and J is TRBJ2-1, with 9 bases identical to TRBD2. This clonotype originated in a female patient aged 2-15 years who had a stem cell transplant for aplastic anemia, so the T cells may come from the graft donor. In DNA, the CDR3 is TGCAGTGCTAGAGCTCGACAACTAGCGGGTAGCTCCTACAATGAGCAGTTCTTC. Protein product: CSARARQLAGSSYNEQFF.